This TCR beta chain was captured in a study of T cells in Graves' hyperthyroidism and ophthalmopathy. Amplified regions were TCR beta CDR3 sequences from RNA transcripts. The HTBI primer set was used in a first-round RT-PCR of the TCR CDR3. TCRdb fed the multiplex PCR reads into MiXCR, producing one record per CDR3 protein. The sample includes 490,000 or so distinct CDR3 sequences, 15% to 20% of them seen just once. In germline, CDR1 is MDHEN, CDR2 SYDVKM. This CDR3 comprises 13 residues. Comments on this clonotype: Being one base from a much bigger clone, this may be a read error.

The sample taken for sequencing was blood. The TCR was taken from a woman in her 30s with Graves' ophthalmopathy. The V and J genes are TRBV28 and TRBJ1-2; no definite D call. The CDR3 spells CAGRLRGTEGYTF. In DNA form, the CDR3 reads TGTGCCGGCAGACTGCGGGGAACAGAGGGCTACACCTTC.